This T cell receptor (beta chain) originates from a study of brain T cells in children with intractable seizures. Regarding this clone: Its antigen remains unknown.

Sequencing was limited to surgery cases with top T cell transcript signatures in brain tissue. Pre-surgery treatment included at least one anti-epileptic drug. V was clipped by 0 bases and J by 12 bases, with 10 bases between them. The CDR3 sequence is 12 residues long. The V gene's germline CDR1 is SGHDT and CDR2 YYEEEE. Profiled with immunoSEQ multiplex PCR; TCRdb holds only in-frame clones, not every one. Of approximately 41,000 clones listed, around 90% are singletons. General study points: HCMV serostatus was not known, and viral specificity came from CDR3 similarity only.

This chain connects TRBV5-6 to TRBJ2-1, with D hard to call. This sequence was found in a girl aged 2 to 9 with tuberous sclerosis and intractable seizures. The material sequenced was peripheral blood, taken at surgery. CDR3 region: CASSLGPLAQFF. CDR3 DNA sequence: TGTGCCAGCAGCTTGGGACCCCTGGCGCAGTTCTTC.